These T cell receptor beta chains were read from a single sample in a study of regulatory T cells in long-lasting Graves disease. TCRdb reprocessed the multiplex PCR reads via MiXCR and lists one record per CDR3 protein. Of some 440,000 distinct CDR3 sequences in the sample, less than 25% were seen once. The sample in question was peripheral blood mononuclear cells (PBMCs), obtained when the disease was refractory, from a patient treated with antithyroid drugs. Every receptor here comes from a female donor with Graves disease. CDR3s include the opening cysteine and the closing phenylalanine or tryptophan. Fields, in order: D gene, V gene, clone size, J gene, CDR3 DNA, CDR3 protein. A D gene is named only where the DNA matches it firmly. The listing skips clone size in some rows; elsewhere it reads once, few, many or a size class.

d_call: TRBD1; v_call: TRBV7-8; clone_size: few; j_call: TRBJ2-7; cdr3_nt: TGTGCCAGCAGCTTAGATCCTTCGGGACAGGGGAATCCCTACGAGCAGTACTTC; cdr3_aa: CASSLDPSGQGNPYEQYF
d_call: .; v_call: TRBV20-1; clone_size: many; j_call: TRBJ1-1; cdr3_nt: TGCAGTGCTAGAGTTCAGGGGATGAACACTGAAGCTTTCTTT; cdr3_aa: CSARVQGMNTEAFF
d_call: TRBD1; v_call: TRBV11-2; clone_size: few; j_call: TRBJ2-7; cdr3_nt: TGTGCCAGCACTCAGTCAGGGGGCTCCTACGAGCAGTACTTC; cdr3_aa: CASTQSGGSYEQYF
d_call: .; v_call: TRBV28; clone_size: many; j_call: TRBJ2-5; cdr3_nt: TGTGCCAGCAGGACACGAATTAGGACAGTCCAAGAGACCCAGTACTTC; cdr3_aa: CASRTRIRTVQETQYF
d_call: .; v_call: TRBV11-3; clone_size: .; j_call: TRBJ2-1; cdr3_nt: TGTGCCAGCAGCTTAGGAAGGGTCAATGAGCAGTTCTTC; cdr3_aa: CASSLGRVNEQFF
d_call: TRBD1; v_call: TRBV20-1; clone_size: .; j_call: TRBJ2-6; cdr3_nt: TGCAGTGCTAGAACTAGACAGGGGACCCACTCTGGGGCCAACGTCCTGACTTTC; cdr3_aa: CSARTRQGTHSGANVLTF
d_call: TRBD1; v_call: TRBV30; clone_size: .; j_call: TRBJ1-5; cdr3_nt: TGTGCCTGGGACAGGGGGAATAGCAATCAGTCCCAGCATTTT; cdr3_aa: CAWDRGNSNQSQHF
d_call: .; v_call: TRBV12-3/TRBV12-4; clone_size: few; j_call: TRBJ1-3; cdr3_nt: TGTGCCAGCAGTTTAAGGTCCCAGGTATCTGGAAACACCATATATTTT; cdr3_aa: CASSLRSQVSGNTIYF
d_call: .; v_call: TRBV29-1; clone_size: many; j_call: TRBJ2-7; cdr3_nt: TGCAGCGTTGCGCGACAGCTAACCTACGAGCAGTACTTC; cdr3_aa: CSVARQLTYEQYF
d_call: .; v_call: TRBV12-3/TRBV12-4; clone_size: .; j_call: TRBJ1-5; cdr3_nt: TGTGCCAGCAGGGGGAAGACAGAAGATCAGCCCCAGCATTTT; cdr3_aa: CASRGKTEDQPQHF
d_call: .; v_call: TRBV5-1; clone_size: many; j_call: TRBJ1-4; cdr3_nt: TGCGCCAGCAGGGGAAGGGGGAATGAAAAACTGTTTTTT; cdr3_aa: CASRGRGNEKLFF
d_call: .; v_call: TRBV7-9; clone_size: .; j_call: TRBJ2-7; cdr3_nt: TGTGCCAGCAGCTCCGACTGGGACCTTTTGGAGCAGTACTTC; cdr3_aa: CASSSDWDLLEQYF
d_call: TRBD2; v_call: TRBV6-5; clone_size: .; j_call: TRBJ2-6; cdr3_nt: TGTGCCAGCAGTTCCCTAGCGGGCACCTCTGGGGCCAACGTCCTGACTTTC; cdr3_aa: CASSSLAGTSGANVLTF
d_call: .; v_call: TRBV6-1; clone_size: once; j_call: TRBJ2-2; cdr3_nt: TGTGCCAGCAGTCCCCGGGTCATCGGGGAGCTGTTTTTT; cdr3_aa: CASSPRVIGELFF
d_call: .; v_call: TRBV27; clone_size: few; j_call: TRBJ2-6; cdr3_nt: TGTGCCAGCAGCGAGTTGGGAACTGGGGCCAACGTCCTGACTTTC; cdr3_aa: CASSELGTGANVLTF
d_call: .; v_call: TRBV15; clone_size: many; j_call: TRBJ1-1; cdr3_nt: TGTGCCACCAGCCGGAACACTGAAGCTTTCTTT; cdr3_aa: CATSRNTEAFF
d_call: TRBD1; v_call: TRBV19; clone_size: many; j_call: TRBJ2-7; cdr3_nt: TGTGCCAGTAGTTGGGACAGGGTGAACGAGCAGTACTTC; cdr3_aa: CASSWDRVNEQYF
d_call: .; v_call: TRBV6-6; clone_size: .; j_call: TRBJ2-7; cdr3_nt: TGTGCCAGCAGTTACTCGAGAAGGGTATTGTCCGAGCAGTACTTC; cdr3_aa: CASSYSRRVLSEQYF
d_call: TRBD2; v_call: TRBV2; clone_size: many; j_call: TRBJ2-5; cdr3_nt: TGTGCCAGCAGTGAACGCGGGAGGGCAGAGACCCAGTACTTC; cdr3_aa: CASSERGRAETQYF
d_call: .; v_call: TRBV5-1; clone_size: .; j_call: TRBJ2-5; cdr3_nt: TGCGCCAGCAGCTTCAATAGCGCGGGACCGGAGACCCAGTACTTC; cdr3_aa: CASSFNSAGPETQYF
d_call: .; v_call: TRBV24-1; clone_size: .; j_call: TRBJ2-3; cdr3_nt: TGTGCCACCAGTGATTTGTGGCAGGGTACAGATACGCAGTATTTT; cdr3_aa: CATSDLWQGTDTQYF
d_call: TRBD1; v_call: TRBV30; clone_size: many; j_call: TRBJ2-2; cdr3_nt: TGTGCCTGGAGGCGGACAGGGTTCACCGGGGAGCTGTTTTTT; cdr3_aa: CAWRRTGFTGELFF
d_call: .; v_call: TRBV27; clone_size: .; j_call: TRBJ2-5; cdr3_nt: TGTGCCAGCAGTCCTGTCGCGGCAGGGAGAGAGACCCAGTACTTC; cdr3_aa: CASSPVAAGRETQYF
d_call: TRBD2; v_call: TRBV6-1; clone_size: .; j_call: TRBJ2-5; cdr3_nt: TGTGCCAGCAGGGCAGCGGGAGGAGTGGAGACCCAGTACTTC; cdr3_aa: CASRAAGGVETQYF
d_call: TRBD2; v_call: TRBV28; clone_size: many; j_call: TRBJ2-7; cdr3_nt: TGTGCCAGCAGTACGCTGGGACTAGCGGGAGGCCCATCCTACGAGCAGTACTTC; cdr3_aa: CASSTLGLAGGPSYEQYF
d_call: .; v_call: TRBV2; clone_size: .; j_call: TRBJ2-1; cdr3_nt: TGTGCCAGCAGTCCGGGAGCAGGGCAGTTCTTC; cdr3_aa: CASSPGAGQFF
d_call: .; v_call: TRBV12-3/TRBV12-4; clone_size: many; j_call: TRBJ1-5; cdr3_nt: TGTGCCAGCACCTCAGACAGACTTAATCAGCCCCAGCATTTT; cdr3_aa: CASTSDRLNQPQHF
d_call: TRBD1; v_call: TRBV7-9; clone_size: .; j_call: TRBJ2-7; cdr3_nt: TGTGCCATCAGCTTCCCGGGACAGGGTTACGAGCAGTACTTC; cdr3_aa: CAISFPGQGYEQYF
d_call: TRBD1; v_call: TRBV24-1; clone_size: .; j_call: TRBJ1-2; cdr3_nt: TGTGCCACCAGTGATTCCGGACAGGCGACAAACTATGGCTACACCTTC; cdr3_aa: CATSDSGQATNYGYTF
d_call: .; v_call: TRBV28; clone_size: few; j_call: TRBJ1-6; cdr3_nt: TGTGCCAGCAGTTTGTCCAGGGCACCCCTCCACTTT; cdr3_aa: CASSLSRAPLHF
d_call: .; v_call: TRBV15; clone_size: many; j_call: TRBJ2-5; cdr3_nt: TGTGCCACCAGCTTCAAGGGTTTGACACAAGAGACCCAGTACTTC; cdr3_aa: CATSFKGLTQETQYF
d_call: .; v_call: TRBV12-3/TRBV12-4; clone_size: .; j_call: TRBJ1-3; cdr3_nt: TGTGCCAGCGGCCCTCCCGGGGACCGTGGAAACACCATATATTTT; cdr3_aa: CASGPPGDRGNTIYF
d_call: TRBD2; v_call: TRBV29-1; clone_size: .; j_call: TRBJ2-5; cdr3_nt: TGCAGCGTCCCGGGTCGGCCTAGCGGGAGAGGGACCCAGTACTTC; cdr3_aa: CSVPGRPSGRGTQYF
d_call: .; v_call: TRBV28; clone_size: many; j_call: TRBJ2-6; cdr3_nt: TGTGCCAGCAGTTTGCAGAGGGGCCTACACTCTGGGGCCAACGTCCTGACTTTC; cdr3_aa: CASSLQRGLHSGANVLTF
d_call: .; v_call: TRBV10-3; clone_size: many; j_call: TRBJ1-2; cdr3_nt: TGTGCCATCAGTGTCCGGCAGGGTGTGGGAAACTATGGCTACACCTTC; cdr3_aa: CAISVRQGVGNYGYTF
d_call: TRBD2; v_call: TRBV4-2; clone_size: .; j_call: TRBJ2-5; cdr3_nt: TGTGCCAGCAGCCAAGTAGCGGGAGGTAGGCAAGAGACCCAGTACTTC; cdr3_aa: CASSQVAGGRQETQYF
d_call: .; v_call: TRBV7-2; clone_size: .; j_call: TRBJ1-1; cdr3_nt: TGTGCCAGCAGCTTTTTCGGCAGGGCGAACACTGAAGCTTTCTTT; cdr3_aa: CASSFFGRANTEAFF
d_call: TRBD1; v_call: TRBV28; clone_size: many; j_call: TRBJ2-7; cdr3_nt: TGTGCCAGCAGTTTAGCCGGGACAGGGGGCGAGCAGTACTTC; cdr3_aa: CASSLAGTGGEQYF
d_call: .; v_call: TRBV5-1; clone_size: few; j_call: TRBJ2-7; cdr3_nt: TGCGCCAGCAGCCCCGAGGCGGGGTTAGGCTACGAGCAGTACTTC; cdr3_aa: CASSPEAGLGYEQYF
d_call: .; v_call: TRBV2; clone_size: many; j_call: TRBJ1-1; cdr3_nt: TGTGCCAGAAGGCTGGGCACCGAGGTAGAAGCTTTCTTT; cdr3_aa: CARRLGTEVEAFF
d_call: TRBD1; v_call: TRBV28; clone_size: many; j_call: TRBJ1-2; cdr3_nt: TGTGCCAGCAGACCGGGACAGAGAAATTCCAACTATGGCTACACCTTC; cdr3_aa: CASRPGQRNSNYGYTF
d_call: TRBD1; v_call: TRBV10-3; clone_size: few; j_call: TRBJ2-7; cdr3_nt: TGTGCCATCAGTCCCGGGACAGGGAAGGCCTACGAGCAGTACTTC; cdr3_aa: CAISPGTGKAYEQYF
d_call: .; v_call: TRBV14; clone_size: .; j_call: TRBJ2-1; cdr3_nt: TGTGCCAGCAGCCAAGTTCACCCCTACAATGAGCAGTTCTTC; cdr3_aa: CASSQVHPYNEQFF
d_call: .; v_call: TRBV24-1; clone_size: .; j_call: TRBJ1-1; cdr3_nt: TGTGCCACCACCAAGGACAGAAGCACTGAAGCTTTCTTT; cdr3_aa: CATTKDRSTEAFF
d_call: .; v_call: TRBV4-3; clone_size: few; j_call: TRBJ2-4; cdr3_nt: TGCGCCAGCAGCCAAGGGGTAGGACTAGCCAAAAACATTCAGTACTTC; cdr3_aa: CASSQGVGLAKNIQYF
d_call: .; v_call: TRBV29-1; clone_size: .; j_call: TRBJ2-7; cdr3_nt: TGCAGCGTTCGGGAGCCTTACGAGCAGTACTTC; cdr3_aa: CSVREPYEQYF
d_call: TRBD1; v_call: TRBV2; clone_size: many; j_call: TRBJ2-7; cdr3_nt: TGTGCCAGCAGGGCCGGGACAGGGGGAGAGTACGAGCAGTACTTC; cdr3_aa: CASRAGTGGEYEQYF
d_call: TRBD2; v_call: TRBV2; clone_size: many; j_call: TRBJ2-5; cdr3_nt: TGTGCCAGCAGTGATGCGACTAGCGGCCAAGAGACCCAGTACTTC; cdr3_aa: CASSDATSGQETQYF
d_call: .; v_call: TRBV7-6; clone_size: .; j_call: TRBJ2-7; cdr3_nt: TGTGCCAGCAGCCTCACCTCTGGAGGTGGTGGCGAGCAGTACTTC; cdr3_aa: CASSLTSGGGGEQYF
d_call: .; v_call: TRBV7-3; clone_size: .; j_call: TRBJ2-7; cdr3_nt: TGTGCCAGCAGCTTAGGTGTAGGAGCCGGGCACGAGCAGTACTTC; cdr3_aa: CASSLGVGAGHEQYF
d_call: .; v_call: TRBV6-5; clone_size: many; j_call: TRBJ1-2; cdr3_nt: TGTGCCAGCAGTTACGGGGGTCGCGGCTACACCTTC; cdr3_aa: CASSYGGRGYTF
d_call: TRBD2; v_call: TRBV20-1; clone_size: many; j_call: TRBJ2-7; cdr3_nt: TGCAGTGCCCCCTCTAGCGGGAGCTCCTACGAGCAGTACTTC; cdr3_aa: CSAPSSGSSYEQYF